This TCR beta chain was identified in a study of blood T cell repertoires in COVID-19. Losses at the gene ends were 4 bases for V and 0 bases for J; bases not matched to a gene: 2. The germline gives CDR1 SGHRS, CDR2 YFSETQ. The length of the CDR3 is 15 residues. Repertoires were generated with immunoSEQ multiplex PCR, while TCRdb's copy carries only in-frame clones and drops some. This repertoire shows 180,000 or so clones, around 85% found once; its top ten account for approximately 8%. The receptor's source is a man aged 55 to 70 with acute or convalescent COVID-19. The sample was peripheral blood. The rearrangement links TRBV5-1 to TRBJ2-1, with TRBD2 matching 9 bases. CDR3 nucleotide sequence: TGCGCCAGCAGCCCGGGACTAGCCTCCTACAATGAGCAGTTCTTC. Its translation: CASSPGLASYNEQFF.